The TCR beta chain described here comes from a study of T cells in Graves' hyperthyroidism and ophthalmopathy. Study-level results: Ophthalmopathy was predicted by the model a median of roughly 6.6 months ahead of onset. Patients with ophthalmopathy were separated from those with stable hyperthyroidism by a 13 V-J model. Blood samples included most of the expanded thyroid clonotypes exceeding 0.001.

About this clonotype itself: Its specificity is not known.

Amplified TCR beta CDR3 regions came from RNA transcripts. When the TCR CDR3 underwent first-round RT-PCR, the HTBI primer set was used. Via MiXCR, TCRdb re-called the multiplex PCR reads, giving one row per CDR3 protein. The sample gives approximately 360,000 distinct CDR3 sequences, 20% to 30% of which show up once; around four fifths is in the top ten. CDR1 is SNHLY and CDR2 is FYNNEI in the germline V gene. Unmatched junction bases numbered 5, after V lost 7 bases and J lost 6 bases. The CDR3 sequence is 13 residues long. Each patient was aged 18 to 65 and had newly diagnosed hyperthyroidism of under 2 months' duration.

This chain uses TRBV2 with TRBJ1-2; TRBD1 matches at 10 bases. This clonotype originated in a man aged 45 to 65 with Graves' hyperthyroidism. Sequencing used blood. The CDR3 sequence is CASNPDRGHGYTF. The CDR3 nucleotides read TGTGCCAGCAACCCAGACAGGGGGCATGGCTACACCTTC.